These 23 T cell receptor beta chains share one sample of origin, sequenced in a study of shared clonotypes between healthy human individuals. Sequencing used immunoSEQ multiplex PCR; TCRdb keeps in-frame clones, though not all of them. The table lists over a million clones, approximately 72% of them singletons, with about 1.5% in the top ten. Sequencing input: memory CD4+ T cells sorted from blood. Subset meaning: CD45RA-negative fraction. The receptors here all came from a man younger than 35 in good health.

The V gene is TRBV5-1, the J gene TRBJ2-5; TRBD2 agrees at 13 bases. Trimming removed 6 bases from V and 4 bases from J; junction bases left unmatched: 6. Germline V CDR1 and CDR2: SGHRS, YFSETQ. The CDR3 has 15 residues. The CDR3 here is CASIRTSGSGETQYF. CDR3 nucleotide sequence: TGCGCCAGCATCCGGACTAGCGGGAGCGGAGAGACCCAGTACTTC.

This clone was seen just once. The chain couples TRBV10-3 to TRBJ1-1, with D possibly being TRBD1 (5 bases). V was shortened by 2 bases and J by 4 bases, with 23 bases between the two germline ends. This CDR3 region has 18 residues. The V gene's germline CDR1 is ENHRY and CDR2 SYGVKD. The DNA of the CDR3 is TGTGCCATCAGTGAGGGGGCCAGGATTGCTATTCAGGGCACTGAAGCTTTCTTT. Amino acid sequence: CAISEGARIAIQGTEAFF.

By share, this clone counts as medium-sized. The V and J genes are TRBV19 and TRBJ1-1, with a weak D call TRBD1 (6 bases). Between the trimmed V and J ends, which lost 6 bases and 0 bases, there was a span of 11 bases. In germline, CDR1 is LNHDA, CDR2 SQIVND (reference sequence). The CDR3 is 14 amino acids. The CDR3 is CASSQDRLNTEAFF. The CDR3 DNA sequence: TGTGCCAGTAGCCAGGACAGATTGAACACTGAAGCTTTCTTT.

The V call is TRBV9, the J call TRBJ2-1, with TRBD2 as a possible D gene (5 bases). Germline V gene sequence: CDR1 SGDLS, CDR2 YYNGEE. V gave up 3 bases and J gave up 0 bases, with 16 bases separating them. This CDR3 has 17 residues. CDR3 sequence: CASSDRGQIASYNEQFF. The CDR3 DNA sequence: TGTGCCAGCAGCGACAGAGGGCAGATAGCCTCCTACAATGAGCAGTTCTTC.

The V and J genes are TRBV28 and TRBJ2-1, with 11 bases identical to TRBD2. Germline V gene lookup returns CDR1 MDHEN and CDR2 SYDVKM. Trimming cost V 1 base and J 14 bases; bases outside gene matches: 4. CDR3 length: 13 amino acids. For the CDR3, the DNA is TGTGCCAGCAGTTTATATAGCGGGGGGGGCAAGTTCTTC. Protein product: CASSLYSGGGKFF.

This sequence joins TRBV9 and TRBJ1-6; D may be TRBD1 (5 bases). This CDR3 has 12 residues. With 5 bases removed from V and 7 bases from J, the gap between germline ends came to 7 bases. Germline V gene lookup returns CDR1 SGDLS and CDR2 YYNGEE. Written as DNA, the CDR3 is TGTGCCAGCAGACAGGAGAATTCACCCCTCCACTTT. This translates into CASRQENSPLHF. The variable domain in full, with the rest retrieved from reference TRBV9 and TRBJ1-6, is DSGVTQTPKHLITATGQRVTLRCSPRSGDLSVYWYQQSLDQGLQFLIQYYNGEERAKGNILERFSAQQFPDLHSELNLSSLELGDSALYFCASRQENSPLHFGNGTRLTVT.

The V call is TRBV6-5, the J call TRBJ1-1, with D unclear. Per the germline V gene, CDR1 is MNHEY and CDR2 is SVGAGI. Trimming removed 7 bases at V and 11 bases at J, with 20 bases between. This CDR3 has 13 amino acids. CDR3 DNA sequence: TGTGCCAGCACCAACGTGGTGGGAGTCGTGGCTTTCTTT. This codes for CASTNVVGVVAFF.

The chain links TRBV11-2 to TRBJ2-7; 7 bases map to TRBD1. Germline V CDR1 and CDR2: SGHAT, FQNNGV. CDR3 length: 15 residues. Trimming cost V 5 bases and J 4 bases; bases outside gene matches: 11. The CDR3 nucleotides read TGTGCCAGCAGCCCGCCACAGGGGATCGGGTACGAGCAGTACTTC. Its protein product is CASSPPQGIGYEQYF.

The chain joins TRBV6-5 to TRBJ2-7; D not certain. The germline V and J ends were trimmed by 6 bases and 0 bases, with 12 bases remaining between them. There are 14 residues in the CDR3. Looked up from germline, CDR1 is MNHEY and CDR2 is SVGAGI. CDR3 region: CASSAGLSSYEQYF. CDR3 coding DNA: TGTGCCAGCAGCGCCGGGTTAAGCTCCTACGAGCAGTACTTC.

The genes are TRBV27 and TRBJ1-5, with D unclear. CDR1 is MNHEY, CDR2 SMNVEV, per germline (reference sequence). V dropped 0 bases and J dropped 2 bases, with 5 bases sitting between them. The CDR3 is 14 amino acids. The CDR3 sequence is CASSLSKGNQPQHF. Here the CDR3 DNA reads TGTGCCAGCAGTTTATCGAAGGGCAATCAGCCCCAGCATTTT.

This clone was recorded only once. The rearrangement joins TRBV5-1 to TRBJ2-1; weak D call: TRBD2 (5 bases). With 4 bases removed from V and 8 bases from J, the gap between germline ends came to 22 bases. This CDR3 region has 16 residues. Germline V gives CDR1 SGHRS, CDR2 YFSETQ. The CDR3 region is CASSPTLGQGSDEQFF. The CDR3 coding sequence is TGCGCCAGCAGCCCGACCCTCGGTCAAGGGAGCGATGAGCAGTTCTTC.

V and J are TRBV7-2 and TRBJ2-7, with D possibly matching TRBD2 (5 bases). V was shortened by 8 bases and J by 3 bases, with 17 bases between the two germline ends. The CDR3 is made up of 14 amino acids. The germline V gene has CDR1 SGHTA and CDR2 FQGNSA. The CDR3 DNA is TGTGCCAGCCGCCAGACGGGATCCAGCTACGAGCAGTACTTC. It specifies CASRQTGSSYEQYF.

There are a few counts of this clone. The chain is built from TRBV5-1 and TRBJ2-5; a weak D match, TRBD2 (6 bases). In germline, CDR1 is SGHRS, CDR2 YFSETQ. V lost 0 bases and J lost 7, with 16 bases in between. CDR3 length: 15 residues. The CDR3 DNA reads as TGCGCCAGCAGCTTGGCCCTGACCCCGGAGGGGACCCAGTACTTC. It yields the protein CASSLALTPEGTQYF.

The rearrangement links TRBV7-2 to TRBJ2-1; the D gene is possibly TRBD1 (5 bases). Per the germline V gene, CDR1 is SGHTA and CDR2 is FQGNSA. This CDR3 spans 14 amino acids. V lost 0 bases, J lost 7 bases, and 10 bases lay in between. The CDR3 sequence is CASSLARDGNEQFF. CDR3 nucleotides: TGTGCCAGCAGCTTAGCCAGGGATGGGAATGAGCAGTTCTTC.

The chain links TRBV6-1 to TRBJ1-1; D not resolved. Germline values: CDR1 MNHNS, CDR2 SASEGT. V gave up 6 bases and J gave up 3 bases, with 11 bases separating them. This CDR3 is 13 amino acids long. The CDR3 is CASSRLRDTEAFF. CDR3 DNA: TGTGCCAGCAGCCGGCTCCGGGACACTGAAGCTTTCTTT.

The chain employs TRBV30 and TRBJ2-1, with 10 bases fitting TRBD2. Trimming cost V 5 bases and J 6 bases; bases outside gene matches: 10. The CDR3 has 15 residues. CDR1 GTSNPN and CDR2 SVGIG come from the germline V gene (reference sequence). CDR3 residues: CAWGEGTSVSNEQFF. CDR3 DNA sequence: TGTGCCTGGGGCGAGGGGACTAGCGTCAGCAATGAGCAGTTCTTC.

The CDR3 here is CASSPSVGTEAFF. Here the CDR3 DNA reads TGTGCCAGCAGCCCCAGCGTGGGGACTGAAGCTTTCTTT. J is TRBJ1-1 and V is TRBV7-9; D uncertain. The CDR3 sequence is 13 residues long. Germline-derived CDR1 and CDR2 are SEHNR and FQNEAQ (reference sequence). V was shortened by 5 bases and J by 5 bases, with 12 bases between the two germline ends.

The CDR3 protein is CASSPPGAGSSYNEQFF. CDR3 DNA: TGTGCCAGCAGCCCCCCAGGGGCGGGGAGCTCCTACAATGAGCAGTTCTTC. The V and J genes are TRBV5-6 and TRBJ2-1; D possibly matches TRBD1 or TRBD2 (6 bases each). The CDR3 extends over 17 amino acids. CDR1 and CDR2 from the germline V gene are SGHDT and YYEEEE. V was cut by 4 bases and J by 0 bases, with 17 bases left in between.

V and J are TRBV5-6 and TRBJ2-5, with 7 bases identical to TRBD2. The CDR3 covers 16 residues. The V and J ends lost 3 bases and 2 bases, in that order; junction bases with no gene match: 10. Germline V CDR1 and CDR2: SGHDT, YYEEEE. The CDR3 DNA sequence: TGTGCCAGCAGCTCGGGAGCGGGGACCCTTCAAGAGACCCAGTACTTC. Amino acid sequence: CASSSGAGTLQETQYF.

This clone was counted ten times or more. The chain's CDR3 is CASSLGGLSAQYF. CDR3 DNA sequence: TGTGCCAGCAGCTTAGGGGGACTATCGGCGCAGTATTTT. The chain links TRBV7-2 to TRBJ2-3; 7 bases map to TRBD2. The CDR3 contains 13 residues. V was clipped by 1 base and J by 10 bases; unmatched bases: 5. Germline V gives CDR1 SGHTA, CDR2 FQGNSA. Full variable domain (rest looked up from reference TRBV7-2 and TRBJ2-3): GAGVSQSPSNKVTEKGKDVELRCDPISGHTALYWYRQSLGQGLEFLIYFQGNSAPDKSGLPSDRFSAERTGGSVSTLTIQRTQQEDSAVYLCASSLGGLSAQYFGPGTRLTVL.

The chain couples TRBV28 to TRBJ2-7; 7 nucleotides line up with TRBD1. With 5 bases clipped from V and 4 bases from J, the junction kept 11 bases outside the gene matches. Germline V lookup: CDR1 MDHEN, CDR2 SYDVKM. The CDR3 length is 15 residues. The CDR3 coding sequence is TGTGCCAGCAGTCCCGGGGACAGAAAAGTATACGAGCAGTACTTC. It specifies CASSPGDRKVYEQYF.

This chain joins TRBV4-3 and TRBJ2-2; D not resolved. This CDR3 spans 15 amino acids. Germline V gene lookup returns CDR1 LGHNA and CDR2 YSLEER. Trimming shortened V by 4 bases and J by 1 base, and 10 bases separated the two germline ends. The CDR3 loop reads CASSPRQGNTGELFF. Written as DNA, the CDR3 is TGCGCCAGCAGCCCTAGACAAGGGAACACCGGGGAGCTGTTTTTT.

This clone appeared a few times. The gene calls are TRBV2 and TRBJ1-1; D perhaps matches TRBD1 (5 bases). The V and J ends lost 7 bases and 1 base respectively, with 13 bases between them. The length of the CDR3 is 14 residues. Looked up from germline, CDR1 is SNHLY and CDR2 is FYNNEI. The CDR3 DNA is TGTGCCAGCATTTCAGGGTTGGGGAACACTGAAGCTTTCTTT. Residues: CASISGLGNTEAFF.